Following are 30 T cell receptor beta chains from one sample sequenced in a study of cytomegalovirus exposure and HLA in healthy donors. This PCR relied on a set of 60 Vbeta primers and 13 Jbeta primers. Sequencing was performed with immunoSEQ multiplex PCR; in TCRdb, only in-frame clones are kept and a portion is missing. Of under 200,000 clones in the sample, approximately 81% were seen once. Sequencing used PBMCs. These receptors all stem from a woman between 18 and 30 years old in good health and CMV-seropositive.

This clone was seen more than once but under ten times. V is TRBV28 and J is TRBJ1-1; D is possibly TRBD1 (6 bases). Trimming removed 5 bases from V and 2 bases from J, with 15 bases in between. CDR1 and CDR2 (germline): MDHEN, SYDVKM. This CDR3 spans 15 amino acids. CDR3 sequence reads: CASSPPRGANTEAFF. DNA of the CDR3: TGTGCCAGCAGTCCCCCCCGGGGGGCCAACACTGAAGCTTTCTTT.

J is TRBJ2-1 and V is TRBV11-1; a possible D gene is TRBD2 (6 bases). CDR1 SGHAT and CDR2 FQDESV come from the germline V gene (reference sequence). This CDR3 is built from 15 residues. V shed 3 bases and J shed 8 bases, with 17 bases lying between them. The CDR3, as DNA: TGTGCCAGCAGCTTTAGTAGCGGCCAAGGGGATGAGCAGTTCTTC. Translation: CASSFSSGQGDEQFF.

The CDR3 is CASSPVRYNSPLHF. The CDR3 DNA reads TGTGCCAGCAGTCCGGTCCGATATAATTCACCCCTCCACTTT. V is TRBV28 and J is TRBJ1-6; D uncertain. CDR1 and CDR2 from the germline V gene are MDHEN and SYDVKM. Trimming pared 5 bases from V and 4 bases from J, leaving 9 bases between. The CDR3 totals 14 residues.

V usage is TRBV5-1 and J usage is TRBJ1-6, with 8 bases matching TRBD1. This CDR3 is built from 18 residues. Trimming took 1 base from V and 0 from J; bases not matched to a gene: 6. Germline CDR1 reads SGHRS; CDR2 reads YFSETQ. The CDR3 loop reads CASSLLDRASSYNSPLHF. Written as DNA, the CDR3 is TGCGCCAGCAGCTTGCTGGACAGGGCGAGCTCCTATAATTCACCCCTCCACTTT.

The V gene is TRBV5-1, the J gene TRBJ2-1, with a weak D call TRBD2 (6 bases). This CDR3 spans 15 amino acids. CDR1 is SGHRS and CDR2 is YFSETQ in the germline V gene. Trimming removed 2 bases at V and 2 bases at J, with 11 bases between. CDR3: CASSFGGSAYNEQFF. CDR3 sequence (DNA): TGCGCCAGCAGCTTTGGGGGGTCCGCCTACAATGAGCAGTTCTTC.

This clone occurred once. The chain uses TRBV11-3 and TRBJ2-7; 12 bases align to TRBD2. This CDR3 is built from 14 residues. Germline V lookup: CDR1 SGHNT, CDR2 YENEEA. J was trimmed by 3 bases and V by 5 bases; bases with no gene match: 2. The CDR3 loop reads CASSMTSGGYEQYV. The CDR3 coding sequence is TGTGCCAGCAGCATGACTAGCGGGGGCTACGAGCAGTACGTC.

The CDR3 loop is CASTQMRGTDTQYF. The CDR3 DNA sequence: TGTGCCAGCACACAGATGAGGGGGACAGATACGCAGTATTTT. This chain joins TRBV7-2 and TRBJ2-3; TRBD1 is a possible D gene (6 bases). The CDR3 extends over 14 amino acids. Per germline, CDR1 SGHTA and CDR2 FQGNSA. The ends were cut back, 7 bases at V and 3 bases at J, with 14 bases in the middle.

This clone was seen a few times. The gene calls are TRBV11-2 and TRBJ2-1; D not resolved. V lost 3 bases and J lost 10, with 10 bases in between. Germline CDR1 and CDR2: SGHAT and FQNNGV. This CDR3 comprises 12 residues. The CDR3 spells CASSFGVGEQFF. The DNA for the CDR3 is TGTGCCAGCAGCTTCGGAGTTGGAGAGCAGTTCTTC.

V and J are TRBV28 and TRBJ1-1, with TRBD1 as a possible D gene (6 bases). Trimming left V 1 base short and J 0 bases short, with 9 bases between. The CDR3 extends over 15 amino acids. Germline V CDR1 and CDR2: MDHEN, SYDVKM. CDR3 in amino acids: CASSLSGQLNTEAFF. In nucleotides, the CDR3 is TGTGCCAGCAGTTTATCTGGACAGTTGAACACTGAAGCTTTCTTT.

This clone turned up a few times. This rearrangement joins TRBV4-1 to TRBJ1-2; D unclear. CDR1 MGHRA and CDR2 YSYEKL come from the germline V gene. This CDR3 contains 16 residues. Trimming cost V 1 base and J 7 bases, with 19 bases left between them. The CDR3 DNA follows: TGCGCCAGCAGCCAAGGGTCTCGGGATAGGCAGCGTGGCTACACCTTC. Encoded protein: CASSQGSRDRQRGYTF.

CDR3 amino acids: CAISESQRGTYEQYF. The DNA for the CDR3 is TGTGCCATCAGTGAGTCTCAGCGGGGAACCTACGAGCAGTACTTC. The chain carries TRBV10-3 and TRBJ2-7; 7 nucleotides align to TRBD2. Germline V lookup: CDR1 ENHRY, CDR2 SYGVKD. CDR3 length: 15 residues. Unmatched junction bases numbered 4, after V lost 0 bases and J lost 2 bases.

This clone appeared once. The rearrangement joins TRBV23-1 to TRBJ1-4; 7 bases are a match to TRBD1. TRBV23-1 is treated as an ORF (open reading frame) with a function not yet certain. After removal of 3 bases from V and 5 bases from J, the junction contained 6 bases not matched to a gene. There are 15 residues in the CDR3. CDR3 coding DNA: TGCGCCAGCAGTCAGCACGTGACAGGGAATGAAAAACTGTTTTTT. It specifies CASSQHVTGNEKLFF.

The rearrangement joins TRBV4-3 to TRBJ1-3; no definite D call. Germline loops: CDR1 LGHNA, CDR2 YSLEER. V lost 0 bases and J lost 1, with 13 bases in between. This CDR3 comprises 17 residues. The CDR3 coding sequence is TGCGCCAGCAGCCAAGACCCGTTAGGAGGGTCTGGAAACACCATATATTTT. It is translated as CASSQDPLGGSGNTIYF.

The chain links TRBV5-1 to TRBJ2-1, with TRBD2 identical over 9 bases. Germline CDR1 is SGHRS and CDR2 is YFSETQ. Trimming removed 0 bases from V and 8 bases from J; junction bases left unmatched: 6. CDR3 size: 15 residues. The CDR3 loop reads CASSLVGTSIDEQFF. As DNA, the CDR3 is TGCGCCAGCAGCTTGGTCGGGACTAGCATCGATGAGCAGTTCTTC.

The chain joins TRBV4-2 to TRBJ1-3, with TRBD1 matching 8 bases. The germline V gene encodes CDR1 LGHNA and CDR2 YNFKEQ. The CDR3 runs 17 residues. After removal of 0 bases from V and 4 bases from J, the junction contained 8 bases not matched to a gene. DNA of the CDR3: TGTGCCAGCAGCCAAGAAGTATACAGGGGGTCCGGAAACACCATATATTTT. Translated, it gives CASSQEVYRGSGNTIYF.

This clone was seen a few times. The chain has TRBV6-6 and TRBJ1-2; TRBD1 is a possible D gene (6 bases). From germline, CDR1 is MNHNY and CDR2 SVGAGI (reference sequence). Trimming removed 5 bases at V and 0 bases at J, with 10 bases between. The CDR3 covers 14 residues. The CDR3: CASSLDSPNYGYTF. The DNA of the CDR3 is TGTGCCAGCAGTCTGGACAGCCCTAACTATGGCTACACCTTC.

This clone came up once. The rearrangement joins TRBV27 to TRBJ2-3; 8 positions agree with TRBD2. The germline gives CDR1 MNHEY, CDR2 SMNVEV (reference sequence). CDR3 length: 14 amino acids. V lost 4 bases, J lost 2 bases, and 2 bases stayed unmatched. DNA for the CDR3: TGTGCCAGCAGTTGGGGACTAGTCACAGATACGCAGTATTTT. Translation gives CASSWGLVTDTQYF.

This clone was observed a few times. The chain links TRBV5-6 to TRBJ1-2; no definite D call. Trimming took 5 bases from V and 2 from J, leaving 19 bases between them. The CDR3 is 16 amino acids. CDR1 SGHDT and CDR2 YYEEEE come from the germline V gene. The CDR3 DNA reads TGTGCCAGCAGGGCCGGGATAACCTGGACCAACTATGGCTACACCTTC. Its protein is CASRAGITWTNYGYTF.

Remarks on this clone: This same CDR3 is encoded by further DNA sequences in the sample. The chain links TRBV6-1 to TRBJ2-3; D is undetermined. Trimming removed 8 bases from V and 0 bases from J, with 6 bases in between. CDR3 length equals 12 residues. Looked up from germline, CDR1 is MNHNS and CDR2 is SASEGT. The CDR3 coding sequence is TGTGCCAGCTCCGGTAGCACAGATACGCAGTATTTT. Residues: CASSGSTDTQYF.

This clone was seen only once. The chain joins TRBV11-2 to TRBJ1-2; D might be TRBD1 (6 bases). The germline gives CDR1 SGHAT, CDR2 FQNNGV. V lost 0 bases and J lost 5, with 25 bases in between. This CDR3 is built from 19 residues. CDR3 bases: TGTGCCAGCAGCTTAGAGGGGGCCGGGACACCCAGCGGCAGTTATGGCTACACCTTC. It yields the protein CASSLEGAGTPSGSYGYTF.

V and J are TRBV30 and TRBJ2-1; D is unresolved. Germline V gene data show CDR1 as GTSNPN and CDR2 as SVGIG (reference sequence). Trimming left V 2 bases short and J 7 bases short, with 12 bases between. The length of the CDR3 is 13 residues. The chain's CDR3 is CAWSRGGRNEQFF. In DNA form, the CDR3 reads TGTGCCTGGAGTAGAGGCGGAAGGAATGAGCAGTTCTTC.

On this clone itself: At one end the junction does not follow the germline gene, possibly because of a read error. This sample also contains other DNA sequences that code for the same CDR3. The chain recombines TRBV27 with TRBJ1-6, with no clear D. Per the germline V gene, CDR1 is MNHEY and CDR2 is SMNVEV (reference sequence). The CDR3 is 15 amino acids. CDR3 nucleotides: TGTGCCAGCAGACCTCCCGGCCACGGGAATTCCCCCCTCCACTTT. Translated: CASRPPGHGNSPLHF.

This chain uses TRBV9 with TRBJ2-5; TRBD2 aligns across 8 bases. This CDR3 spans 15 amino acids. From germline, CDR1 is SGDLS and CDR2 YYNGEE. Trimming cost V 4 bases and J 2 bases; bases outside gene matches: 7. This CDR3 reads CASSPKRGGQETQYF. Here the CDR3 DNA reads TGTGCCAGCAGCCCGAAACGGGGGGGGCAAGAGACCCAGTACTTC.

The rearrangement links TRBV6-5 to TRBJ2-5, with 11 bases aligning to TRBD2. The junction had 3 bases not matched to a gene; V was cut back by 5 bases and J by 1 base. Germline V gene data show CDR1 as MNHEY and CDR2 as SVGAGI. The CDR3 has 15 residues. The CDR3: CASSLGLAVQETQYF. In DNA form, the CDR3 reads TGTGCCAGCAGTCTGGGACTAGCGGTCCAAGAGACCCAGTACTTC.

This chain's CDR3 is CASRLHGTLPGNTIYF. The DNA of the CDR3 is TGTGCCAGCAGACTCCACGGGACTCTCCCTGGAAACACCATATATTTT. V gene TRBV28 combines with J gene TRBJ1-3, with D perhaps TRBD1 (5 bases). The CDR3 covers 16 residues. V lost 6 bases, J lost 2 bases, and 17 bases lay in between. Germline V gene sequence: CDR1 MDHEN, CDR2 SYDVKM.

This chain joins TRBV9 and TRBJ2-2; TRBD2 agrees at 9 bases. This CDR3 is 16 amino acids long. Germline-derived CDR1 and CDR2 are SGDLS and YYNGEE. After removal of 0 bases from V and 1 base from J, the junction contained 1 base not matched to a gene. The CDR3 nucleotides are TGTGCCAGCAGCGTAGCTAGCGGGGTGAACACCGGGGAGCTGTTTTTT. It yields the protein CASSVASGVNTGELFF.

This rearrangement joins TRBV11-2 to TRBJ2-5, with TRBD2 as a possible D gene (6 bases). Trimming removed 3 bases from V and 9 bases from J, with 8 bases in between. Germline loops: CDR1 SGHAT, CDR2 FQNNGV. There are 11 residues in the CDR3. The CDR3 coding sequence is TGTGCCAGCAGCTTCGGCGGGGCCCAGTACTTC. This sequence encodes CASSFGGAQYF.

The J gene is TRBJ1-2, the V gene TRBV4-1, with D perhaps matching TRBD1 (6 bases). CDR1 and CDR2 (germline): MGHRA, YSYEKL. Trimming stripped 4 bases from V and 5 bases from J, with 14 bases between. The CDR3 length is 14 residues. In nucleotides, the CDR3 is TGCGCCAGCAGCCGGATGACAGGCGGATATGGCTACACCTTC. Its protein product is CASSRMTGGYGYTF.

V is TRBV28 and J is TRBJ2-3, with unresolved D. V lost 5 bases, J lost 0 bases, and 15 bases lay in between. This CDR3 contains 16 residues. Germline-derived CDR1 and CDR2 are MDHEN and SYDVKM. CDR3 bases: TGTGCCAGCAGTACCCCTCGTAGCCTGAGCACAGATACGCAGTATTTT. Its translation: CASSTPRSLSTDTQYF.

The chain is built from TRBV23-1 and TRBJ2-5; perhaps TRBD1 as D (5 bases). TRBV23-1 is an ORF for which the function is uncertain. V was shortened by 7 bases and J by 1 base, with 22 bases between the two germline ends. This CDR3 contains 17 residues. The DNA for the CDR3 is TGCGCCAGCACCCTCGACAGTCTCCCCGACCGCCAAGAGACCCAGTACTTC. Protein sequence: CASTLDSLPDRQETQYF.